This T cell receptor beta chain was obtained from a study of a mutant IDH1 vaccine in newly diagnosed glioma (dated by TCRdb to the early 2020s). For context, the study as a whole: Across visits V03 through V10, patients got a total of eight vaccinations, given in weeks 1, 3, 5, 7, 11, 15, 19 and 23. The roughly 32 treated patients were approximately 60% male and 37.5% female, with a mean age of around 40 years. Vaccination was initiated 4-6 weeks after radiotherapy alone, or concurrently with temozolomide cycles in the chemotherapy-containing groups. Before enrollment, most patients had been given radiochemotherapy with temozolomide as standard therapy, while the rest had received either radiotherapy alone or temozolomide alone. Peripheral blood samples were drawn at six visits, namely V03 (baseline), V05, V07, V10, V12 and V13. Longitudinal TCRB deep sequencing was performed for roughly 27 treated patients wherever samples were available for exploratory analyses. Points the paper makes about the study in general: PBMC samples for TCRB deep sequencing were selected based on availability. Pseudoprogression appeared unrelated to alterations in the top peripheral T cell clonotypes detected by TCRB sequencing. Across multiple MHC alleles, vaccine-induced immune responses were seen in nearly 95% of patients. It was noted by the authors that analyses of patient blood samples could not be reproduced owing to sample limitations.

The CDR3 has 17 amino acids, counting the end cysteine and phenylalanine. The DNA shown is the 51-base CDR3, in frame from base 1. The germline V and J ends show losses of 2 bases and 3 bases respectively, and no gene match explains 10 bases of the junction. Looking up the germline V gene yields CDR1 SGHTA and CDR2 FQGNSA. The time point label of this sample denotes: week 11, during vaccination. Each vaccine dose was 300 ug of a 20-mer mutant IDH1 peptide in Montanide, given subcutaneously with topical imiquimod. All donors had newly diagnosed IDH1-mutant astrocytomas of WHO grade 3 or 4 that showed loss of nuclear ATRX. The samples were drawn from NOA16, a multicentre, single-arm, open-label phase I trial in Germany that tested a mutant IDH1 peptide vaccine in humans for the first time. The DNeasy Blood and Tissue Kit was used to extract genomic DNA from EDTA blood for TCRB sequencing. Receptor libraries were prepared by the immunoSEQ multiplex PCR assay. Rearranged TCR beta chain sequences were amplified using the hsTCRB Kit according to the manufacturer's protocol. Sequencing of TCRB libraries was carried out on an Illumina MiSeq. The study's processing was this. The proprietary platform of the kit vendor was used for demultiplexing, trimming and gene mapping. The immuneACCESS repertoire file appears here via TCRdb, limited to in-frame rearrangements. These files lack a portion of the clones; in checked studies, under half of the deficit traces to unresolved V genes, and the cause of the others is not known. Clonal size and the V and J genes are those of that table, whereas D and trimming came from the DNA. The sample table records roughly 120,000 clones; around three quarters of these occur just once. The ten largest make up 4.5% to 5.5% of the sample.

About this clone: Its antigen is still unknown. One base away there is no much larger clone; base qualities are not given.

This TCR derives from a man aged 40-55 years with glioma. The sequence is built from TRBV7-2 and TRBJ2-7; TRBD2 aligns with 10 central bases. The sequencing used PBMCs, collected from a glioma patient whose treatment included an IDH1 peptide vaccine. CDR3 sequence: CASSLIAGGDSDYEQYF. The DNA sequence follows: TGTGCCAGCAGCTTAATAGCGGGAGGCGATAGCGACTACGAGCAGTACTTC.